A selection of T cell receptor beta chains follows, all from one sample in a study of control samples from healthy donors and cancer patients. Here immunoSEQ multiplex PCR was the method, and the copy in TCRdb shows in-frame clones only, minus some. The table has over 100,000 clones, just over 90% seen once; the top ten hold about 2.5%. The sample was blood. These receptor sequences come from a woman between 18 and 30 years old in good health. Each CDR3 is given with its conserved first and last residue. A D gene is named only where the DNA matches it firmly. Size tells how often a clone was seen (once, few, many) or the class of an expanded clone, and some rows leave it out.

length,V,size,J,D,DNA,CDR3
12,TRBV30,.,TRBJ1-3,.,TGTGCCTGGAGTAAGAAGGAACACACCATATATTTT,CAWSKKEHTIYF
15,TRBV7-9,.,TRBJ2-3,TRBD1,TGTGCCAGCAGCCTGTACAGGGGGCAGACAGATACGCAGTATTTT,CASSLYRGQTDTQYF
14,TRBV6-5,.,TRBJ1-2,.,TGTGCCAGCAGTTACTCTCCGGGGGGCTATGGCTACACCTTC,CASSYSPGGYGYTF
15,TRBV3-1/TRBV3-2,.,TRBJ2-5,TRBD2,TGTGCCAGCAGCTACCGACTAGCGGGGACTGAGACCCAGTACTTC,CASSYRLAGTETQYF
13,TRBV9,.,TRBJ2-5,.,TGTGCCAGCAGCGTAGATCTCCAAGAGACCCAGTACTTC,CASSVDLQETQYF
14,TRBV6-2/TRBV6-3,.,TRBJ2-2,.,TGTGCCAGCAGTTACGGGGGAAACACCGGGGAGCTGTTTTTT,CASSYGGNTGELFF
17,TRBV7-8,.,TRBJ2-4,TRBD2,TGTGCCAGCAGCCCCCGGGGGGCGGGAGGGCTGCAGAACATTCAGTACTTC,CASSPRGAGGLQNIQYF
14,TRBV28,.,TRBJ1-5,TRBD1,TGTGCCAGCAGCACCCCGGGACAGCCTCAGCCCCAGCATTTT,CASSTPGQPQPQHF
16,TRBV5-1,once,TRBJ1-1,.,TGCGCCAGCAGCTTGGTGCGTCCAGCCTTGAACACTGAAGCTTTCTTT,CASSLVRPALNTEAFF
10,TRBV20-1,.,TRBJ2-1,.,TGCAGTGCTACTAGCTTTGAGCAGTTCTTC,CSATSFEQFF
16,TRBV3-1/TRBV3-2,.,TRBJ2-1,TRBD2,TGTGCCAGCAGCCGCAAGGGCGGACTAGCGGGACAGGAGGTGTTCTTC,CASSRKGGLAGQEVFF
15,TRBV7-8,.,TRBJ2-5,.,TGTGCCAGCAGCTTCCCCGGGGCTGGGAAAGAGACCCAGTACTTC,CASSFPGAGKETQYF
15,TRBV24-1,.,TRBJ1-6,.,TGTGCCACCAGTGGGGACGGAGGCACGAATTCACCCCTCCACTTT,CATSGDGGTNSPLHF
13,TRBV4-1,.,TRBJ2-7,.,TGCGCCAGCAGCCAATTTAGGGGCTACGAGCAGTACTTC,CASSQFRGYEQYF
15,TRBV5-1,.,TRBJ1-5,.,TGCGCTGGTGTGGGGGCGAAGTTGGGCAATCAGCCCCAGCATTTT,CAGVGAKLGNQPQHF
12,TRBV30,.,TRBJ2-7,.,TGTGCCTGGAGCCACGGTCCCTACGAGCAGTACTTC,CAWSHGPYEQYF